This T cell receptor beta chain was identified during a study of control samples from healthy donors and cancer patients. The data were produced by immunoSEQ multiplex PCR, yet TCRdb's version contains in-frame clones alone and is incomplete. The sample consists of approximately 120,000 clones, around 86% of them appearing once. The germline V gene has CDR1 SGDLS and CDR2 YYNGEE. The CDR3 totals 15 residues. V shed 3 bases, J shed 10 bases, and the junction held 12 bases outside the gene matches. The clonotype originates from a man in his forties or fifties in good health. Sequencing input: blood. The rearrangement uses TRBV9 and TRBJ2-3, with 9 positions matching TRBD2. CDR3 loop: CASSANLAGTLSQYF. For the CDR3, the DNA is TGTGCCAGCAGCGCCAACCTAGCGGGGACCCTATCGCAGTATTTT.